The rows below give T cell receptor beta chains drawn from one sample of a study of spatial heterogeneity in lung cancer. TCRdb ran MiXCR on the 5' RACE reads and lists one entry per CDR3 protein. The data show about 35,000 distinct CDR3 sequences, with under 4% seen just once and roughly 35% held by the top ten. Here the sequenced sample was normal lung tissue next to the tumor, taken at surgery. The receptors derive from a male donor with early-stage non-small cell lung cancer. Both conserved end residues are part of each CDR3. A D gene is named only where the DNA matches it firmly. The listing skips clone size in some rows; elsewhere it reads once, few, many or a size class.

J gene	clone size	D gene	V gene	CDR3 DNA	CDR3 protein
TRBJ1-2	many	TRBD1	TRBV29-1	TGCAGCGTCCCTACAGGGGGCGTCGGGTCTGGCTACACCTTC	CSVPTGGVGSGYTF
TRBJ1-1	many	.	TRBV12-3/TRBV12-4	TGTGCCAGCAGTTTGGGAAGACCTGAAGCTTTCTTT	CASSLGRPEAFF
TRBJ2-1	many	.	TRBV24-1	TGTGCCACCAGTGAGGCGACAGGTGGTGAGCAGTTCTTC	CATSEATGGEQFF
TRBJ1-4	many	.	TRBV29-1	TGCAGCGTTGGGGGGGAAAAACTGTTTTTT	CSVGGEKLFF
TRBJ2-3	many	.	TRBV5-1	TGCGCCAGCAGCCCGGGGCTAGGGTCTGGCACAGATACGCAGTATTTT	CASSPGLGSGTDTQYF
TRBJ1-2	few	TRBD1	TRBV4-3	TGCGCCAGCAGCCAACCCTTTGGACAGGGGAGCGGTGGCTACACCTTC	CASSQPFGQGSGGYTF
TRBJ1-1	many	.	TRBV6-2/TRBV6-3	TGTGCCAGCAGTATACAAAACACTGAAGCTTTCTTT	CASSIQNTEAFF
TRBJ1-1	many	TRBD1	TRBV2	TGTGCCAGCAGAGACAGGGGGATTAACACTGAAGCTTTCTTT	CASRDRGINTEAFF
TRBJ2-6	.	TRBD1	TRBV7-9	TGTGCCAGCAGGGGAGACAGGGGCGCTGGGGCCAACGTCCTGACTTTC	CASRGDRGAGANVLTF
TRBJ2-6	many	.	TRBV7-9	TGTGCCAGCAGCTCGTTACTGGGTGGGGCCAACGTCCTGACTTTC	CASSSLLGGANVLTF
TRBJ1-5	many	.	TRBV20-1	TGCAGTGCAAGGGACAGCAATCAGCCCCAGCATTTT	CSARDSNQPQHF
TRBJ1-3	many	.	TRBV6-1	TGTGCCAGCAGTGAATGGAGCGTGCCCACCATATATTTT	CASSEWSVPTIYF
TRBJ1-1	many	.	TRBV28	TGTGCCAGCACCCTAATGGGGGCTGAAGCTTTCTTT	CASTLMGAEAFF
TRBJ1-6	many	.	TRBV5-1	TGCGCCTGTAGCGACGGGGACTTAGGGAAGCCCACCCTCCACTTT	CACSDGDLGKPTLHF
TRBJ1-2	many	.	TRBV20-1	TGCAGTGCTCCACCTTCGGGGGGGCGAATTAACTATGGCTACACCTTC	CSAPPSGGRINYGYTF
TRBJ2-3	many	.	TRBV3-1	TGTGCCAGCAGCGGGGAGACACGGACCACTAGCACAGATACGCAGTATTTT	CASSGETRTTSTDTQYF
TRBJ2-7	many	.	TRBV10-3	TGTGCCATCAGTGAACGGACGGGGGAGCACGAGCAGTACTTC	CAISERTGEHEQYF
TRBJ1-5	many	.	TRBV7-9	TGTGCCAGCAGCTTAGGGGGGGTTTCTCAGCCCCAGCATTTT	CASSLGGVSQPQHF
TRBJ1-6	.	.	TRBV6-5	TGTGCCAGCAGTTTGGGGGTAAATTCACCCCTCCACTTT	CASSLGVNSPLHF
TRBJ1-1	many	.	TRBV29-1	TGCAGCGTCGAGAGAACTGAAGCTTTCTTT	CSVERTEAFF
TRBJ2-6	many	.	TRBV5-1	TGCGCCAGCAGCTTGGGAGGGTATGGGGCCAACGTCCTGACTTTC	CASSLGGYGANVLTF
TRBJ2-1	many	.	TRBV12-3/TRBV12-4	TGTGCCAGCAGTTTTAACGTCGGCGGGTATGAGCAGTTCTTC	CASSFNVGGYEQFF
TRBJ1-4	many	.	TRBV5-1	TGCGCCAGCAGCTTTGTAGGAGAGAATGGTGAAAAACTGTTTTTT	CASSFVGENGEKLFF
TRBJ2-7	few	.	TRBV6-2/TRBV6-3	TGTGCCAGCAGTACCGGGACCACTGATGAGCAGTACTTC	CASSTGTTDEQYF
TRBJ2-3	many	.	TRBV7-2	TGTGCCAGCAGCCCAAGGGGCCAGGCATCGCAGTATTTT	CASSPRGQASQYF
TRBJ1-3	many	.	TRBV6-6	TGTGCCAGCAGTTACTCTGGGGGCTCCAGCGGAAACACCATATATTTT	CASSYSGGSSGNTIYF
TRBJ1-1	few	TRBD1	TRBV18	TGTGCCAGCTCTTCCCAAACAGGGGGCATCTCTGAAGCTTTCTTT	CASSSQTGGISEAFF
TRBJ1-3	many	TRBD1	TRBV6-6	TGTGCCAGCAGACTAGGACAGGAGGTAAACTCTGGAAACACCATATATTTT	CASRLGQEVNSGNTIYF
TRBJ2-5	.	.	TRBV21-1	TGTGCCAGCAGCAAACGGGCCAGGGTTGAGACCCAGTACTTC	CASSKRARVETQYF
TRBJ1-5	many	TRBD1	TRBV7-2	TGTGCCAGCAGCTCAGGACAGGGCGAGAATCAGCCCCAGCATTTT	CASSSGQGENQPQHF
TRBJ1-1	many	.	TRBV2	TGTGCCAGCAGCTGGGGGGGCCCTGAAGCTTTCTTT	CASSWGGPEAFF
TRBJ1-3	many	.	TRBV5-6	TGTGCCAGCAGCCGGGACATCTCTGGAAACACCATATATTTT	CASSRDISGNTIYF
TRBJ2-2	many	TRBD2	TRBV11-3	TGTGCCAGCAGCCCAGGACTAGCGGAAGTCGGGGAGCTGTTTTTT	CASSPGLAEVGELFF
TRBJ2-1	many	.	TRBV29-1	TGCAGCGTTGGGACTATCGAAGGGGGAAAGCAGTTCTTC	CSVGTIEGGKQFF
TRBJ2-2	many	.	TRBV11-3	TGTGCCAGCAGCCCAAGGGAGAGGGGCGACACCGGGGAGCTGTTTTTT	CASSPRERGDTGELFF
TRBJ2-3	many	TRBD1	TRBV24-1	TGTGCCACCAGTGTAGGACAGGGGCCAGATACGCAGTATTTT	CATSVGQGPDTQYF
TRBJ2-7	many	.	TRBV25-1	TGTGCCAGCAGCACAAAGTCCGGGACTGAAGAGCAGTACTTC	CASSTKSGTEEQYF
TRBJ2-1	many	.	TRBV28	TGTGCCAGCGGCAGATCACAAACCTACAATGAGCAGTTCTTC	CASGRSQTYNEQFF
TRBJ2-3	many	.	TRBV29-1	TGCAGCGTCACCCCCCGAGCTGGGCCGGATGCGCAGTATTTT	CSVTPRAGPDAQYF
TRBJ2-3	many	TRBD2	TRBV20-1	TGCAGTGCCAATCAACTAGCGGGAGTCGGTGATACGCAGTATTTT	CSANQLAGVGDTQYF
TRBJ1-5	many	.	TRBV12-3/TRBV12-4	TGTGCCAGCAGTTCCTATACGGATCAGCCCCAGCATTTT	CASSSYTDQPQHF
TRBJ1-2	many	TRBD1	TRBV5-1	TGCGCCAGCAGCTCTAGACAGGGCCCTCTCTATGGCTACACCTTC	CASSSRQGPLYGYTF
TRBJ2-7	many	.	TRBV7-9	TGTGCCAGCAGCTGGGACACCTCCTACGAGCAGTACTTC	CASSWDTSYEQYF
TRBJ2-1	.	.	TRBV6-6	TGTGCCAGCAGTTACTCGAAGCCCCGTGTAAATGAGCAGTTCTTC	CASSYSKPRVNEQFF
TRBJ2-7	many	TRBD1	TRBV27	TGTGCCAGCAGTTTAGACAGGGGCTACGAGCAGTACTTC	CASSLDRGYEQYF
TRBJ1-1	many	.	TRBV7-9	TGTGCCAGCAGCTCCACCGGGACCCCGAACACTGAAGCTTTCTTT	CASSSTGTPNTEAFF
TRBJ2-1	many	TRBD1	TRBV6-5	TGTGCCAGCAGTCAGCGGACAGGGCTTCTTTCCTACAATGAGCAGTTCTTC	CASSQRTGLLSYNEQFF
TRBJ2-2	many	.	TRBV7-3	TGTGCCAGTTCGACGGGGCTGACCGGGGAGCTGTTTTTT	CASSTGLTGELFF
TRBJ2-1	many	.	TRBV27	TGTGCCAGCAGTCCCGTGAGGGGCGGTGAGCAGTTCTTC	CASSPVRGGEQFF
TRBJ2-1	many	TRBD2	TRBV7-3	TGTGCCAGCAGCCTCCGGGGGGACAATGAGCAGTTCTTC	CASSLRGDNEQFF
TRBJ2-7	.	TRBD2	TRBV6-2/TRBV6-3	TGTGCCAGCATGGTTCTGGCGGGAGGGGTGGAGCAGTACTTC	CASMVLAGGVEQYF
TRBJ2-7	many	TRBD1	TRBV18	TGTGCCAGCTCACGGACAGGGGTGGAAGGGGAGCAGTACTTC	CASSRTGVEGEQYF
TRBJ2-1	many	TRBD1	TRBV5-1	TGCGCCAGCAGCCAGGGACAGGGCTCCAATGAGCAGTTCTTC	CASSQGQGSNEQFF
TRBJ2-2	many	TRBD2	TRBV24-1	TGTGCCACCAGGCCGAGCGGGAGGGCATCTACCGGGGAGCTGTTTTTT	CATRPSGRASTGELFF
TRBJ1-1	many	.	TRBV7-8	TGTGCCAGCAGCTCCGGCCCCAAGGGGGCTGAAGCTTTCTTT	CASSSGPKGAEAFF